The 26 T cell receptor beta chains in this list originate from one sample, sequenced in a study of OX40 agonist ivuxolimab in advanced cancers. Measured with immunoSEQ multiplex PCR; TCRdb has only the in-frame clones, and not every one. The table records approximately 3,400 clones, 65% to 85% of them present only once. The sample was CD4+ or CD8+ T cells sorted from blood, taken in a trial of the OX40 agonist ivuxolimab. Every receptor here comes from an adult with an advanced solid tumor such as melanoma, head and neck, liver or kidney cancer.

This rearrangement joins TRBV5-6 to TRBJ2-1; D unclear. Between the trimmed V and J ends, which lost 0 bases and 9 bases, there was a span of 4 bases. CDR1 and CDR2 from the germline V gene are SGHDT and YYEEEE. The CDR3 consists of 11 residues. CDR3 sequence: CASSLEGEQFF. CDR3 coding DNA: TGTGCCAGCAGCTTGGAAGGTGAGCAGTTCTTC.

A note on this clone: Distinct nucleotide sequences in the sample also encode this CDR3. The chain joins TRBV5-1 to TRBJ2-1; 10 bases fit TRBD2. After removal of 7 bases from V and 3 bases from J, the junction contained 4 bases not matched to a gene. CDR1 and CDR2 from the germline V gene are SGHRS and YFSETQ. The CDR3 runs 14 residues. The CDR3 here is CASSSSGGYNEQFF. The CDR3 DNA reads TGCGCCAGCTCTTCTAGCGGGGGCTACAATGAGCAGTTCTTC.

The chain carries TRBV7-6 and TRBJ2-7; 8 bases agree with TRBD2. J lost 5 bases, V lost 3 bases, and 9 bases had no gene match. This CDR3 contains 15 residues. CDR1 and CDR2 (germline): SGHVS, FNYEAQ. This chain's CDR3 is CASSFIDSGNDEQYF. The DNA of the CDR3 is TGTGCCAGCAGCTTTATCGATAGCGGGAACGACGAGCAGTACTTC.

The V call is TRBV19, the J call TRBJ1-1; D is unresolved. The length of the CDR3 is 13 residues. V lost 3 bases to trimming and J lost 0 bases, with 5 bases between them. The germline CDR1 and CDR2 sequences are LNHDA and SQIVND (reference sequence). The CDR3 loop reads CASSILLNTEAFF. The CDR3 region has the DNA TGTGCCAGTAGTATTTTGTTGAACACTGAAGCTTTCTTT.

The chain has TRBV10-3 and TRBJ1-1; no definite D call. This CDR3 contains 16 residues. Germline V gives CDR1 ENHRY, CDR2 SYGVKD. Trimming shortened V by 5 bases and J by 4 bases, and 20 bases separated the two germline ends. CDR3 sequence (DNA): TGTGCCATCAGTTTTTCCTCTAACCCCCGGGGCACTGAAGCTTTCTTT. Protein sequence: CAISFSSNPRGTEAFF.

The sample holds one count of this clone. V is TRBV29-1 and J is TRBJ1-2, with D possibly matching TRBD1 (5 bases). Between the trimmed V and J ends, which lost 7 bases and 4 bases, there was a span of 22 bases. The germline gives CDR1 SQVTM, CDR2 ANQGSEA. The CDR3 is made up of 15 amino acids. CDR3 protein: CSARLRKGHPYGYTF. DNA for the CDR3: TGCAGCGCACGACTGAGAAAGGGGCACCCCTATGGCTACACCTTC.

The chain is built from TRBV11-2 and TRBJ2-5; D is unclear. V was cut by 5 bases and J by 2 bases, with 12 bases left in between. The CDR3 is 14 residues long. Germline CDR1 and CDR2: SGHAT and FQNNGV. CDR3 in DNA: TGTGCCAGCAGCGTCGGTTCTAATCAAGAGACCCAGTACTTC. It encodes CASSVGSNQETQYF.

This clone appeared a few times. Only one base separates this from a far larger clonotype, so it likely reflects a read error. The chain combines TRBV4-2 with TRBJ2-7; D remains unclear. The length of the CDR3 is 13 residues. With 4 bases removed from V and 5 bases from J, the gap between germline ends came to 12 bases. Germline V lookup: CDR1 LGHNA, CDR2 YNFKEQ. The CDR3, as DNA: TGTGCCAGCAGCCTTCAGAACCGGGACGAGCAGTACTTC. Translating gives CASSLQNRDEQYF.

The chain couples TRBV2 to TRBJ1-6; D gene ambiguous. Per germline, CDR1 SNHLY and CDR2 FYNNEI. The ends were cut back, 2 bases at V and 0 bases at J, with 8 bases in the middle. This CDR3 has 16 residues. Written as DNA, the CDR3 is TGTGCCAGCAGTGAACTAGGCAGCTCCTATAATTCACCCCTCCACTTT. It encodes CASSELGSSYNSPLHF.

The chain combines TRBV30 with TRBJ2-1; 12 nucleotides match TRBD2. Looked up from germline, CDR1 is GTSNPN and CDR2 is SVGIG (reference sequence). Trimming cost V 1 base and J 2 bases; bases outside gene matches: 6. This CDR3 spans 17 amino acids. CDR3 in amino acids: CAWSALLAGGTYNEQFF. CDR3 nucleotides: TGTGCCTGGAGTGCGCTACTAGCGGGAGGAACCTACAATGAGCAGTTCTTC.

The V gene is TRBV27, the J gene TRBJ2-2, with D perhaps TRBD2 (7 bases). The CDR3 contains 16 residues. Germline CDR1 reads MNHEY; CDR2 reads SMNVEV (reference sequence). V was shortened by 0 bases and J by 6 bases, with 14 bases between the two germline ends. CDR3: CASSLSGGTPPGELFF. CDR3 nucleotide sequence: TGTGCCAGCAGTTTATCGGGGGGGACACCCCCCGGGGAGCTGTTTTTT.

The chain links TRBV12-2 to TRBJ1-5; the table names TRBD1, a call not compared with the DNA. TRBV12-2 is marked as a pseudogene. CDR3 length equals 15 residues. The CDR3 DNA sequence: TGTGCAAGTCGTGGGGCCCCGCGGCTTAATCAGCCCCAGCATTTT. This encodes CASRGAPRLNQPQHF.

This clone came up once. This chain connects TRBV28 to TRBJ2-7, with TRBD2 matching 8 bases. CDR3 length: 16 amino acids. Trimming at V came to 5 bases and at J to 4 bases, leaving 13 bases not matched to a gene. Germline V gene sequence: CDR1 MDHEN, CDR2 SYDVKM. DNA for the CDR3: TGTGCCAGCAGTCCCCCGGGGGGGGAATTTCAGTACGAGCAGTACTTC. This sequence encodes CASSPPGGEFQYEQYF.

Concerning this clone itself: Other nucleotide sequences in the sample specify the same CDR3. The chain uses TRBV5-1 and TRBJ1-1; possible D gene TRBD1, 6 bases. CDR1 and CDR2 from the germline V gene are SGHRS and YFSETQ. CDR3 size: 14 residues. Deletions cut 0 bases from V and 3 bases from J, with 9 bases between. The CDR3 nucleotides read TGCGCCAGCAGCTTGGCCGGGGGCTACACTGAAGCTTTCTTT. Translated: CASSLAGGYTEAFF.

CDR3 sequence (DNA): TGTGCCAGCAGCTTTTCGACCGCCGGGGAGCTGTTTTTT. It translates to CASSFSTAGELFF. This chain uses TRBV7-6 with TRBJ2-2; D call uncertain. Per the germline V gene, CDR1 is SGHVS and CDR2 is FNYEAQ. The CDR3 covers 13 residues. Trimming removed 3 bases from V and 6 bases from J, with 8 bases in between.

The table lists this clone with a few counts. The chain employs TRBV9 and TRBJ1-3; D is ambiguous. The ends were cut back, 0 bases at V and 2 bases at J, with 9 bases in the middle. CDR1 is SGDLS, CDR2 YYNGEE, per germline. This CDR3 has 15 amino acids. The CDR3 sequence is CASSVDGRPGNTIYF. In DNA form, the CDR3 reads TGTGCCAGCAGCGTAGACGGCAGGCCTGGAAACACCATATATTTT.

V gene TRBV5-4 combines with J gene TRBJ2-7; 7 bases agree with TRBD1. From germline, CDR1 is SGHNT and CDR2 YYREEE (reference sequence). The trim removed 0 bases at V and 3 bases at J, leaving 6 bases unmatched. The CDR3 loop spans 15 amino acids. CDR3: CASSLEGASVYEQYF. Here the CDR3 DNA reads TGTGCCAGCAGCTTGGAGGGGGCAAGTGTCTACGAGCAGTACTTC.

In its sample, this clone was seen a few times. The chain has TRBV5-1 and TRBJ2-7, with 7 bases that match TRBD2. V lost 4 bases, J lost 1 base, and 5 bases stayed unmatched. Germline loops: CDR1 SGHRS, CDR2 YFSETQ. The CDR3 covers 14 residues. The CDR3 nucleotides are TGCGCCAGCAGCCCTTATAGCGGGTCCTACGAGCAGTACTTC. This gives the protein CASSPYSGSYEQYF.

V and J are TRBV13 and TRBJ1-4; D is undetermined. Germline CDR1 is PRHDT and CDR2 is FYEKMQ (reference sequence). V gave up 5 bases and J gave up 3 bases, with 16 bases separating them. There are 16 residues in the CDR3. CDR3: CASSTWTQGANEKLFF. The DNA for the CDR3 is TGTGCCAGCAGCACATGGACCCAAGGCGCTAATGAAAAACTGTTTTTT.

This rearrangement joins TRBV28 to TRBJ2-1; no clear D gene. The germline V gene has CDR1 MDHEN and CDR2 SYDVKM. V dropped 1 base and J dropped 9 bases, with 4 bases sitting between them. The CDR3 runs to 11 residues. In DNA form, the CDR3 reads TGTGCCAGCAGTTTATCTAGTGAGCAGTTCTTC. Translated, it gives CASSLSSEQFF.

The chain combines TRBV7-9 with TRBJ2-3, with TRBD2 as a possible D gene (6 bases). The CDR3 spans 16 residues. Germline V gene sequence: CDR1 SEHNR, CDR2 FQNEAQ (reference sequence). V gave up 7 bases and J gave up 1 base, with 18 bases separating them. CDR3 residues: CASTARGRDGTDTQYF. The CDR3 DNA is TGTGCCAGCACCGCACGAGGGCGGGATGGCACAGATACGCAGTATTTT.

The chain links TRBV27 to TRBJ2-7, with 7 nucleotides matching TRBD2. The CDR3 is 19 residues long. V lost 1 base, J lost 3 bases, and 18 bases stayed unmatched. Per the germline V gene, CDR1 is MNHEY and CDR2 is SMNVEV (reference sequence). The CDR3 sequence: CASSLLAPDTSGTNYEQYF. CDR3 in DNA: TGTGCCAGCAGTTTATTGGCTCCAGACACCAGCGGGACTAACTACGAGCAGTACTTC.

This clone appeared a single time. The chain recombines TRBV7-9 with TRBJ1-3; D remains unclear. V dropped 3 bases and J dropped 4 bases, with 10 bases sitting between them. This CDR3 is 14 amino acids long. The germline gives CDR1 SEHNR, CDR2 FQNEAQ (reference sequence). In DNA, the CDR3 is TGTGCCAGCAGCTTGCTACGTTACGGAAACACCATATATTTT. Its translation: CASSLLRYGNTIYF.

The chain combines TRBV10-1 with TRBJ2-1; either TRBD1 or TRBD2 may fit D (5 bases each). V lost 3 bases and J 8 bases, leaving 17 bases between the germline ends. This CDR3 region has 15 residues. CDR1 and CDR2 from the germline V gene are WNHNN and SYGVQD (reference sequence). CDR3 DNA sequence: TGCGCCAGCAGTGATACTAGGACACTGATCGATGAGCAGTTCTTC. This gives the protein CASSDTRTLIDEQFF.

This clone came up a few times. The rearrangement uses TRBV6-5 and TRBJ1-1; 7 nucleotides align to TRBD1. Looked up from germline, CDR1 is MNHEY and CDR2 is SVGAGI. The J segment lost 4 bases and the V segment lost 6 bases, leaving 5 bases of the junction unmatched. CDR3 length: 13 amino acids. The CDR3 DNA follows: TGTGCCAGCAGCCAGGGACAGATCACTGAAGCTTTCTTT. Translated: CASSQGQITEAFF.

The J gene is TRBJ1-1, the V gene TRBV7-9, with unresolved D. The V and J ends lost 2 bases and 4 bases respectively, with 11 bases between them. CDR3 length equals 14 residues. Germline values: CDR1 SEHNR, CDR2 FQNEAQ (reference sequence). The CDR3 here is CASSLSAGFTEAFF. The CDR3 nucleotides are TGTGCCAGCAGCTTAAGTGCCGGGTTCACTGAAGCTTTCTTT.